This TCR beta chain was sequenced for a study of human T cells and chemical hapten exposure. The overall study: TCR yields per sample varied mostly from small pooled library volume differences. Notes on the study in general: Patch test score showed a positive correlation with PT1 expanded TCR counts.

Sample time point: patch test 1, 2 weeks after DPC sensitization. The treatment was: therapeutic diphenylcyclopropenone sensitization with weekly scalp DPC. The study extracted total RNA from unfractionated whole blood. As processed by the authors: A per-sample median of about 94,000 TCRs was observed, with counts ranging from roughly 23,224 to 700,000. TCRdb re-derived calls from the RACE reads in MiXCR, one entry per CDR3 protein. The V and J calls follow TCRdb's processing rather than the paper's. The sample comprises about 49,000 distinct CDR3 sequences, approximately 9.1% of which are singletons, and 4% to 5.5% rests with the top ten. The CDR3 is 13 residues long. V was pared by 2 bases and J by 4 bases, with 8 bases between. The V gene's germline CDR1 is SGHTA and CDR2 FQGNSA. This clonotype was detected ten times or more. Antigen unknown.

The source of this sequence is a woman between 45 and 65 years old with alopecia areata. Some clones in this sample may be carry-over from other donors' samples. The input for sequencing was whole blood, taken in connection with sensitization to the hapten diphenylcyclopropenone (DPC). The genes are TRBV7-2 and TRBJ1-1, with D possibly matching TRBD1 (5 bases). The CDR3 nucleotides read TGTGCCAGCAGCTTACAGGGCGGCACTGAAGCTTTCTTT. Encoded protein: CASSLQGGTEAFF.